Sequencing of this TCR beta chain was carried out in a study of T-cell reconstitution after alpha-beta-depleted transplantation in children (dated by TCRdb to about 2016). For context, the study as a whole: Using TCR repertoire profiling, the study followed T-cell immune reconstitution in a quantitative way in children after TCRalphabeta/CD19-depleted allogeneic hematopoietic cell transplantation.

This clonotype was recorded at least ten times. The antigen it binds to is not known. The record has no base qualities; no much larger clone is one base away. The method behind the library was PCR. The sequencer listed for this sample is Illumina HiSeq 2500. TCR library preparation used molecular barcoding, with unique molecular identifiers applied to normalize quantification of the TCRbeta repertoire. The public reads were run again by TCRdb, first through fastp at Q25 and then through MiXCR, and only productive beta chains were kept. Each CDR3 protein gets just one entry, which takes the most common genes and DNA from the rows behind it. This sample gives roughly 280,000 distinct CDR3 sequences in total; about 9.9% of them show up just once. The ten top clones hold less than 25% of the sample. The treatment or condition label, read with the paper, signifies: allogeneic hematopoietic cell transplantation with graft depleted of TCRalphabeta T cells and CD19 B cells. TCRalphabeta/CD19-depleted allogeneic hematopoietic cell grafts were given to the transplant recipients, all of whom were children.

The paper's findings and limits, for the study overall: In some patients, the high TCRbeta diversity seen at day 60 was put down to recipient T cells and intrathymic progenitors that had survived conditioning. Apparently early alphabetaT-cell count recovery about two months after transplant reportedly relied on only several hundred rapidly expanded clones derived from non-depleted graft cells. The frequencies of hyperexpanded clones fell over the following months, and after one year, T-cell counts and TCRbeta diversity were mostly attributed to newly produced T cells.

Sequences MNHEY (CDR1) and SVGAGI (CDR2) are obtained from the germline V gene. V loses 4 bases of germline sequence and J loses 0 bases, and the interval between the two ends is 4 bases. The CDR3 spans 13 residues, from the cysteine through the phenylalanine. Just the 39-base CDR3 DNA is kept, in frame starting at base 1. This clonotype originated in a male patient between 2 and 9 years old who had a stem cell transplant for chronic granulomatous disease, so the T cells may come from the graft donor. The chain links TRBV6-5 with TRBJ2-1; the D gene cannot be resolved reliably. The sequencing used peripheral blood, collected 180 days after TCRalphabeta/CD19-depleted stem cell transplant. In nucleotide form, the sequence is TGTGCCAGCAGTTTCAGCTCCTACAATGAGCAGTTCTTC. Its coded protein is CASSFSSYNEQFF.